These 29 T cell receptor beta chains originate from one sample sequenced in a study of cytomegalovirus exposure and HLA in healthy donors. The PCR employed 60 Vbeta primers together with 13 Jbeta primers. Produced via immunoSEQ multiplex PCR; TCRdb's table is partial and in-frame only. The sample has roughly 150,000 clones, more than 65% seen once; the top ten hold approximately 1.4%. Sequenced input: PBMCs. These receptors all come from a man aged 25-40 years in good health and CMV-seronegative.

The V gene is TRBV4-3, the J gene TRBJ2-7, with D perhaps matching TRBD2 (6 bases). This CDR3 is 15 amino acids long. The V end was cut by 0 bases, the J end by 6 bases, with 15 bases between. The V gene's germline CDR1 is LGHNA and CDR2 YSLEER. The CDR3 here is CASSQESLASGEQYF. The CDR3 DNA follows: TGCGCCAGCAGCCAAGAATCACTAGCAAGTGGCGAGCAGTACTTC.

The chain couples TRBV11-2 to TRBJ1-3; a possible D gene is TRBD1 (6 bases). This CDR3 contains 14 residues. Per germline, CDR1 SGHAT and CDR2 FQNNGV. Trimming removed 3 bases from V and 4 bases from J, with 10 bases in between. In nucleotides, the CDR3 is TGTGCCAGCAGCTTCACAGGGTCCGGAAACACCATATATTTT. Translated, it gives CASSFTGSGNTIYF.

The CDR3 region is CASSDREEISTIYF. CDR3 nucleotide sequence: TGTGCCAGCAGTGACCGGGAAGAAATATCAACCATATATTTT. This chain connects TRBV25-1 to TRBJ1-3; the D is unclear. Germline V gene sequence: CDR1 MGHDK, CDR2 SYGVNS. CDR3 length: 14 amino acids. The V and J ends lost 3 bases and 10 bases respectively, with 16 bases between them.

The chain has TRBV28 and TRBJ2-1; 7 nucleotides agree with TRBD2. Germline CDR1 and CDR2: MDHEN and SYDVKM. With V trimmed by 6 bases and J by 0 bases, 5 bases remained unmatched. The CDR3 has 15 amino acids. The CDR3 DNA follows: TGTGCCAGCAGCACGGGGGGTAGCTCCTACAATGAGCAGTTCTTC. The encoded protein is CASSTGGSSYNEQFF.

The chain carries TRBV28 and TRBJ1-1; D is perhaps TRBD1 (5 bases). V was shortened by 0 bases and J by 1 base, with 15 bases between the two germline ends. This CDR3 has 17 amino acids. CDR1 and CDR2 from the germline V gene are MDHEN and SYDVKM. The CDR3 nucleotides are TGTGCCAGCAGTTTATGGGAGGGACGGGACGGGAACACTGAAGCTTTCTTT. Its protein is CASSLWEGRDGNTEAFF.

The J gene is TRBJ2-7, the V gene TRBV5-1, with 8 bases lining up with TRBD2. This CDR3 is built from 14 residues. V gave up 1 base and J gave up 2 bases; unmatched junction bases: 2. CDR1 SGHRS and CDR2 YFSETQ come from the germline V gene. In DNA, the CDR3 is TGCGCCAGCAGCTTGAGCGGGAGCGCCTACGAGCAGTACTTC. This gives the protein CASSLSGSAYEQYF.

The chain carries TRBV6-5 and TRBJ2-7, with 7 bases matching TRBD1. The trim removed 5 bases at V and 6 bases at J, leaving 13 bases unmatched. CDR3 length: 15 residues. Germline assignment: CDR1 MNHEY and CDR2 SVGAGI. The DNA of the CDR3 is TGTGCCAGCAGTGGGGTACAGGGGAATTCGCGCGAGCAGTACTTC. Translated: CASSGVQGNSREQYF.

This clone was counted once. The chain couples TRBV11-2 to TRBJ2-5; 12 positions match TRBD1. CDR3 length: 15 amino acids. Trimming took 3 bases from V and 4 from J; bases not matched to a gene: 3. Germline values: CDR1 SGHAT, CDR2 FQNNGV. The CDR3 protein is CASSLRDRGRETQYF. The CDR3 bases are TGTGCCAGCAGCTTGCGGGACAGGGGGCGAGAGACCCAGTACTTC.

This chain links TRBV6-5 with TRBJ1-5; D possibly corresponds to TRBD1 (6 bases). Deletions cut 4 bases from V and 2 bases from J, with 9 bases between. The CDR3 is 14 amino acids. Germline V gene data show CDR1 as MNHEY and CDR2 as SVGAGI. CDR3 protein: CASSLDRGNQPQHF. The CDR3, as DNA: TGTGCCAGCAGTTTGGACAGAGGCAATCAGCCCCAGCATTTT.

The CDR3 protein is CATSRQGAYGYTF. The CDR3 nucleotides are TGTGCCACCAGCCGACAGGGTGCCTATGGCTACACCTTC. V gene TRBV15 combines with J gene TRBJ1-2; 7 bases match TRBD1. Trimming removed 5 bases from V and 4 bases from J; junction bases left unmatched: 4. The CDR3 length is 13 residues. The germline V gene encodes CDR1 LNHNV and CDR2 YYDKDF (reference sequence).

The chain recombines TRBV28 with TRBJ2-5, with 11 nucleotides matching TRBD1. The CDR3 covers 14 residues. Germline CDR1 reads MDHEN; CDR2 reads SYDVKM. With V trimmed by 10 bases and J by 5 bases, 9 bases remained unmatched. The CDR3 bases are TGTGCCACAACCGGACAGGGGGCTTATGAGACCCAGTACTTC. Its protein is CATTGQGAYETQYF.

The J gene is TRBJ1-2, the V gene TRBV5-6; the match to TRBD1 covers 11 bases. The CDR3 has 18 residues. Per germline, CDR1 SGHDT and CDR2 YYEEEE. With 4 bases clipped from V and 1 base from J, the junction kept 12 bases outside the gene matches. Written as DNA, the CDR3 is TGTGCCAGCAGCGGAGCCGGGACAGGGGGTGCCCTTAACTATGGCTACACCTTC. This translates into CASSGAGTGGALNYGYTF.

CDR3 nucleotides: TGTGCCAGCAGCCCCCGGACTAGCGGGAGATCTAATGAGCAGTTCTTC. Translation: CASSPRTSGRSNEQFF. The J gene is TRBJ2-1, the V gene TRBV9, with 13 bases fitting TRBD2. The germline V gene has CDR1 SGDLS and CDR2 YYNGEE. The CDR3 is 16 residues long. J lost 7 bases, V lost 4 bases, and 8 bases had no gene match.

The rearrangement uses TRBV7-9 and TRBJ1-4; no reliable D call. Trimming removed 2 bases at V and 0 bases at J, with 7 bases between. Germline values: CDR1 SEHNR, CDR2 FQNEAQ (reference sequence). This CDR3 has 15 amino acids. CDR3 sequence (DNA): TGTGCCAGCAGCTTAAACCCGGCAACTAATGAAAAACTGTTTTTT. Translating it yields CASSLNPATNEKLFF.

The V and J genes are TRBV5-1 and TRBJ2-7, with 7 bases identical to TRBD1. V lost 4 bases, J lost 1 base, and 5 bases stayed unmatched. The CDR3 has 14 amino acids. Germline V lookup: CDR1 SGHRS, CDR2 YFSETQ. The CDR3 nucleotides read TGCGCCAGCAGCAGGGGGACAGATTCCTACGAGCAGTACTTC. Its translation is CASSRGTDSYEQYF.

This sequence joins TRBV5-4 and TRBJ1-6; 10 bases are a match to TRBD1. The V gene end was trimmed by 4 bases and the J gene end by 9 bases; junction bases not matched to a gene: 4. The CDR3 sequence is 14 residues long. Germline values: CDR1 SGHNT, CDR2 YYREEE (reference sequence). DNA of the CDR3: TGTGCCAGCAGCACCGGACAGGGGGGTTCACCCCTCCACTTT. Its translation: CASSTGQGGSPLHF.

This clone was seen just once. The chain joins TRBV20-1 to TRBJ1-1; D is unresolved. The germline CDR1 and CDR2 sequences are DFQATT and SNEGSKA (reference sequence). The CDR3 has 11 residues. V was trimmed by 5 bases and J by 2 bases, leaving 6 bases between them. The CDR3 DNA sequence: TGCAGTGCTCTCAGTAACACTGAAGCTTTCTTT. Protein product: CSALSNTEAFF.

This chain links TRBV30 with TRBJ1-3; D gene unclear. The ends were cut back, 3 bases at V and 0 bases at J, with 6 bases in the middle. CDR3 length equals 13 residues. The germline V gene has CDR1 GTSNPN and CDR2 SVGIG (reference sequence). CDR3 DNA: TGTGCCTGGAGCCGGGGCTCTGGAAACACCATATATTTT. Protein: CAWSRGSGNTIYF.

The chain links TRBV5-1 to TRBJ2-7; 8 bases are shared with TRBD1. Germline assignment: CDR1 SGHRS and CDR2 YFSETQ. Trimming removed 4 bases from V and 2 bases from J; junction bases left unmatched: 11. CDR3 length equals 16 residues. CDR3 residues: CASSETGTGLPYEQYF. The CDR3 region has the DNA TGCGCCAGCAGCGAAACCGGGACAGGCCTCCCCTACGAGCAGTACTTC.

The chain carries TRBV7-2 and TRBJ2-3; 7 bases align to TRBD1. CDR3 length equals 14 residues. Trimming at V came to 7 bases and at J to 3 bases, leaving 7 bases not matched to a gene. Per germline, CDR1 SGHTA and CDR2 FQGNSA. In DNA, the CDR3 is TGTGCCAGCAACACAGGGGTGTGGACAGATACGCAGTATTTT. Residues: CASNTGVWTDTQYF.

V is TRBV7-9 and J is TRBJ1-1; 8 bases are a match to TRBD1. From germline, CDR1 is SEHNR and CDR2 FQNEAQ (reference sequence). V lost 5 bases and J lost 4; bases outside the gene matches: 9. There are 15 residues in the CDR3. The CDR3, as DNA: TGTGCCAGCAGCACAGGACAGGGCAAGGGCACTGAAGCTTTCTTT. Its protein product is CASSTGQGKGTEAFF.

The chain is built from TRBV19 and TRBJ2-7; D may be TRBD1 (5 bases). The CDR3 covers 15 residues. V was clipped by 4 bases and J by 2 bases, with 15 bases between them. Germline-derived CDR1 and CDR2 are LNHDA and SQIVND (reference sequence). The CDR3: CASSTDSLRTYEQYF. DNA for the CDR3: TGTGCCAGTAGTACCGACAGTCTTCGGACCTACGAGCAGTACTTC.

This sequence joins TRBV29-1 and TRBJ2-1; tentative D call: TRBD2 (6 bases). V gave up 4 bases and J gave up 10 bases, with 11 bases separating them. The germline gives CDR1 SQVTM, CDR2 ANQGSEA. This CDR3 is 11 amino acids long. DNA of the CDR3: TGCAGCGTTGGTGGTCGGGGGGAGCAGTTCTTC. Translated, it gives CSVGGRGEQFF.

The chain has TRBV7-8 and TRBJ1-1; a weak D match, TRBD1 (5 bases). The CDR3 covers 16 residues. V lost 10 bases and J 0 bases, leaving 21 bases between the germline ends. The V gene's germline CDR1 is SGHVS and CDR2 FQNEAQ. This chain's CDR3 is CATYLGPDRMNTEAFF. In nucleotides, the CDR3 is TGTGCCACCTACCTGGGGCCAGATAGGATGAACACTGAAGCTTTCTTT.

The CDR3 coding sequence is TGTGCCTGGAGCCCGGGACTAGGAGACTTATGGGATACGCAGTATTTT. As protein: CAWSPGLGDLWDTQYF. This chain joins TRBV30 and TRBJ2-3; 8 bases align to TRBD2. This CDR3 is 16 amino acids long. Germline CDR1 GTSNPN, CDR2 SVGIG (reference sequence). V lost 3 bases and J lost 6; bases outside the gene matches: 14.

This chain joins TRBV10-3 and TRBJ1-1; D not resolved. Germline CDR1 is ENHRY and CDR2 is SYGVKD. V was trimmed by 10 bases and J by 2 bases, leaving 11 bases between them. The CDR3 is 12 amino acids. The CDR3 nucleotides are TGTGCCACCCAGGAGGGAAACACTGAAGCTTTCTTT. This gives the protein CATQEGNTEAFF.

As DNA, the CDR3 is TGTGCCAGCAACCCGCTCGGGGGCAATCAGCCCCAGCATTTT. Protein product: CASNPLGGNQPQHF. The chain links TRBV7-2 to TRBJ1-5; D is ambiguous. V dropped 7 bases and J dropped 2 bases, with 12 bases sitting between them. CDR1 is SGHTA, CDR2 FQGNSA, per germline. The CDR3 is made up of 14 amino acids.

The rearrangement uses TRBV6-6 and TRBJ2-5; 8 bases match TRBD2. This CDR3 region has 15 residues. V shed 7 bases and J 4 bases; nucleotides not matched to a gene: 11. Germline CDR1 is MNHNY and CDR2 is SVGAGI (reference sequence). The chain's CDR3 is CASTSPGGGIETQYF. The CDR3 DNA reads as TGTGCCAGCACCTCCCCTGGCGGGGGGATAGAGACCCAGTACTTC.

The V call is TRBV15, the J call TRBJ2-7, with 15 positions matching TRBD2. The CDR3 runs 17 residues. Trimming took 0 bases from V and 7 from J; bases not matched to a gene: 7. Germline assignment: CDR1 LNHNV and CDR2 YYDKDF (reference sequence). DNA for the CDR3: TGTGCCACCAGCAGAGAACAGGGACTAGCGGGAGGAGCTGAGCAGTACTTC. It translates to CATSREQGLAGGAEQYF.